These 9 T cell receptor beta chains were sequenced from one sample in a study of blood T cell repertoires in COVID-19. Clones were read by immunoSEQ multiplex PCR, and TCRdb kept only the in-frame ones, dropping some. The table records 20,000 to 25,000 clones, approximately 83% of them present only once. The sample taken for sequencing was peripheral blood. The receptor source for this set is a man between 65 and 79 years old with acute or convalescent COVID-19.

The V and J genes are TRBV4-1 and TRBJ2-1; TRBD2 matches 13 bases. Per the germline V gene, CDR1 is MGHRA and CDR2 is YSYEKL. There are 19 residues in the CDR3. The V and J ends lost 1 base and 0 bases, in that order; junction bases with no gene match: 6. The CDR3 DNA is TGCGCCAGCAGCCAAGGACTAGCGGGGGGCCGAAGCTCCTACAATGAGCAGTTCTTC. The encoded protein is CASSQGLAGGRSSYNEQFF.

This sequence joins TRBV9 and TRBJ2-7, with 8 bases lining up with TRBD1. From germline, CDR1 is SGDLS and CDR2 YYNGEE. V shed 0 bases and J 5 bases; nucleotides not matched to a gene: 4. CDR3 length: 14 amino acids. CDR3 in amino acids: CASSVAYRGDEQYF. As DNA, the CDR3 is TGTGCCAGCAGCGTAGCTTACAGGGGGGACGAGCAGTACTTC.

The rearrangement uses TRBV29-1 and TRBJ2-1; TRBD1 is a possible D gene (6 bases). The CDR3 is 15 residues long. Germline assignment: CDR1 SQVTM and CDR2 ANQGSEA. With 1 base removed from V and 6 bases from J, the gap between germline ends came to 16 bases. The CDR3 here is CSVEGLQVQGNEQFF. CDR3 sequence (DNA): TGCAGCGTTGAAGGATTGCAGGTACAGGGCAATGAGCAGTTCTTC.

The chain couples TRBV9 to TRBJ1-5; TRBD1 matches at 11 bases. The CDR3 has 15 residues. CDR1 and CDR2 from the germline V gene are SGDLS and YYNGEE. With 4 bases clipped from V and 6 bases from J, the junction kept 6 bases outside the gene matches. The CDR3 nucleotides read TGTGCCAGCAGCCGGACAGGGGGCCCCGGTCAGCCCCAGCATTTT. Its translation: CASSRTGGPGQPQHF.

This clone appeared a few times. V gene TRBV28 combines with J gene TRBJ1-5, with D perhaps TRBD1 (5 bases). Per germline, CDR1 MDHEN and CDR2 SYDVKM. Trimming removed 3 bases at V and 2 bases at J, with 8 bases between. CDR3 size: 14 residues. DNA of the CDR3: TGTGCCAGCAGTTTGGCAGGGCGCAATCAGCCCCAGCATTTT. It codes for CASSLAGRNQPQHF.

In DNA form, the CDR3 reads TGTGCCAGCGGGCGCTTGGGTTCAGAGACCCAGTACTTC. This translates into CASGRLGSETQYF. The chain has TRBV7-7 and TRBJ2-5; no clear D gene. The CDR3 runs 13 residues. CDR1 is SSHAT and CDR2 is FNYEAQ in the germline V gene (reference sequence). V lost 8 bases and J 4 bases, leaving 14 bases between the germline ends.

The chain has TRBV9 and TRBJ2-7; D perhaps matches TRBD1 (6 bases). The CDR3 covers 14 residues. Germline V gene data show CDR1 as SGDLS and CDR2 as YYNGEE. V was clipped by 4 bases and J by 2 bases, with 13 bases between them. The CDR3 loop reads CASSFRDIAYEQYF. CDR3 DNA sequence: TGTGCCAGCAGCTTCCGGGACATAGCCTACGAGCAGTACTTC.

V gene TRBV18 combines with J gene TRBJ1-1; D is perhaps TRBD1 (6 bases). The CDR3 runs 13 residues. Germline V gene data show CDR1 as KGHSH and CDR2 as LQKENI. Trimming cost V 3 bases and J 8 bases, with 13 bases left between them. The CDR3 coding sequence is TGTGCCAGCTCACCGAGGACAGACTCAGAAGCTTTCTTT. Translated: CASSPRTDSEAFF.

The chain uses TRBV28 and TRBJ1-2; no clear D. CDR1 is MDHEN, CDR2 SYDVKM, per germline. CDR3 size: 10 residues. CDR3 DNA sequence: TGTCGCGGGGCTAACTATGGCTACACCTTC. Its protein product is CRGANYGYTF.